This T cell receptor beta chain was sequenced during a study of regulatory T cells in long-lasting Graves disease. For the study at large: Persistence in Graves' disease required over 5 years of antithyroid drugs plus positive TSH receptor antibodies.

This sample's time point: persistent/refractory GD, antithyroid drugs over 5 years with positive TRAb. The TCR library was made from RNA extracted from PBMCs. Remarks on this clonotype: Its antigen is not known.

Through Arm-PCR of CDR3 regions and iRepertoire HTBI primers, TCR beta libraries were built. TCRdb processed the multiplex PCR reads anew with MiXCR; each CDR3 protein has one entry. The sample shows hundreds of thousands of distinct CDR3 sequences, roughly 30% of them seen only once. The study, taken as a whole, reports: Possibly, accuracy suffered from the small sample size. Reduced TCR diversity was observed in persistent Graves' patients versus newly diagnosed patients.

The sequences come from peripheral blood mononuclear cells (PBMCs), collected when the disease was refractory, from a patient treated with antithyroid drugs. The clonotype was recovered from a female donor with Graves disease.

DNA for the CDR3: TGTGCCACCAGCTATATAGGGCGGCCTAAAGCTTTCTTT. Translated, it gives CATSYIGRPKAFF. J is TRBJ1-1 and V is TRBV15; D gene uncertain. The V and J ends lost 5 bases and 9 bases respectively, with 16 bases between them. CDR1 is LNHNV, CDR2 YYDKDF, per germline (reference sequence). This CDR3 spans 13 amino acids.